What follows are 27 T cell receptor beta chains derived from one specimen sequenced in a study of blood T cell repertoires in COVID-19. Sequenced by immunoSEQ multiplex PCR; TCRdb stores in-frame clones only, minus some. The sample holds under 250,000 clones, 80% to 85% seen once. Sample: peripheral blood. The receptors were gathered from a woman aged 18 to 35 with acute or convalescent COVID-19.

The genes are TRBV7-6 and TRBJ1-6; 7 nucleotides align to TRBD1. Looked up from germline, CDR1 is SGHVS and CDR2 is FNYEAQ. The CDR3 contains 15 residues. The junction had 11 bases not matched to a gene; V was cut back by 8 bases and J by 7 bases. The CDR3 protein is CASGGGDSGNSPLHF. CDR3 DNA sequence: TGTGCCAGCGGAGGGGGCGATTCTGGGAATTCACCCCTCCACTTT.

DNA for the CDR3: TGTGCCAGTAGTGGGACCGGGACTAGCGTGCATGAGCAGTTCTTC. Translated: CASSGTGTSVHEQFF. This chain uses TRBV19 with TRBJ2-1; 10 positions agree with TRBD2. In germline, CDR1 is LNHDA, CDR2 SQIVND (reference sequence). V lost 5 bases to trimming and J lost 8 bases; unmatched junction nucleotides: 9. The length of the CDR3 is 15 residues.

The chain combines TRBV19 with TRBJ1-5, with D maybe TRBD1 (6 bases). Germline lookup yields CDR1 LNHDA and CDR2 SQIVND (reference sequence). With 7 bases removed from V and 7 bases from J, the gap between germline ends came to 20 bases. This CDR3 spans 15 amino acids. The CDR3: CASTGAGGLRQPQHF. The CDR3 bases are TGTGCCAGTACCGGGGCCGGGGGGCTACGCCAGCCCCAGCATTTT.

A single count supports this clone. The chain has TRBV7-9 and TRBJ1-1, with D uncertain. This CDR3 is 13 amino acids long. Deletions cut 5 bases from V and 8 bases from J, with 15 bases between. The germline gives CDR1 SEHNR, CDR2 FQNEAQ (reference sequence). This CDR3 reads CASSRRSVQEAFF. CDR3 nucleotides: TGTGCCAGCAGCCGCCGTTCTGTACAGGAAGCTTTCTTT.

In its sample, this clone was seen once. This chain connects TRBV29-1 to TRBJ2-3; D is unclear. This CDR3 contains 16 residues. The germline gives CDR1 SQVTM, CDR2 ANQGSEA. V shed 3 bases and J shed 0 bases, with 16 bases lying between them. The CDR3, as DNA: TGCAGCGTTGACCCCGTTGCACACCAGAGCACAGATACGCAGTATTTT. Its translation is CSVDPVAHQSTDTQYF.

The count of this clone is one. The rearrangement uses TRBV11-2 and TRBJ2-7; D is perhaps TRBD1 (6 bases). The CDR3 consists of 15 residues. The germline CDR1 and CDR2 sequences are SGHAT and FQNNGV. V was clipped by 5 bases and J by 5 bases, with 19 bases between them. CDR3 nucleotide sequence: TGTGCCAGCAGCCTCGTGGGGGCAGAAGCCCACGAGCAGTACTTC. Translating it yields CASSLVGAEAHEQYF.

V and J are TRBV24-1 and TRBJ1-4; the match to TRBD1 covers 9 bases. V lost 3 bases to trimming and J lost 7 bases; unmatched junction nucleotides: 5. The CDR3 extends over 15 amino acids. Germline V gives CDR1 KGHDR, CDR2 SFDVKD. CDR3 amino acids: CATSDGGTGREKLFF. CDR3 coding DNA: TGTGCCACCAGTGATGGGGGGACAGGGCGTGAAAAACTGTTTTTT.

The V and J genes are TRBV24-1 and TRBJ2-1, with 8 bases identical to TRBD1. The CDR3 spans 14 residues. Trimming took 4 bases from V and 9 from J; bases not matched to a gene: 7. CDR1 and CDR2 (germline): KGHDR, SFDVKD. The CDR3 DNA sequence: TGTGCCACCAGTGACCCCGGACAGGGTACTGAGCAGTTCTTC. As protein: CATSDPGQGTEQFF.

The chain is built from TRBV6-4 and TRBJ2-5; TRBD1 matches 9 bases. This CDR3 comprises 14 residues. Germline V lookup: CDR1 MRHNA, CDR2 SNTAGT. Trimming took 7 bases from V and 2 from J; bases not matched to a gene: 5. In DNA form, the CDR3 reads TGTGCCAGCACCCTCGGGACAGGGCAAGAGACCCAGTACTTC. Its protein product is CASTLGTGQETQYF.

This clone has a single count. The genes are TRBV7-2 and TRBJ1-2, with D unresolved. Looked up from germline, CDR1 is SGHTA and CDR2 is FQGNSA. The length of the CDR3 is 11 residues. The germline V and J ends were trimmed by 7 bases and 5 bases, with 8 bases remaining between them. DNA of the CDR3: TGTGCCAGCACCCCCTTATATGGCTACACCTTC. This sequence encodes CASTPLYGYTF.

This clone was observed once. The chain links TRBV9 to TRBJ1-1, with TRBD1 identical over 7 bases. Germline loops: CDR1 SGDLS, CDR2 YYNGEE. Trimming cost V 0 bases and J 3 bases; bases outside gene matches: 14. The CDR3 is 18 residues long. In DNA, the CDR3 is TGTGCCAGCAGCGTAGGGGGTCGAAAAGGACAGGCGGACACTGAAGCTTTCTTT. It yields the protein CASSVGGRKGQADTEAFF.

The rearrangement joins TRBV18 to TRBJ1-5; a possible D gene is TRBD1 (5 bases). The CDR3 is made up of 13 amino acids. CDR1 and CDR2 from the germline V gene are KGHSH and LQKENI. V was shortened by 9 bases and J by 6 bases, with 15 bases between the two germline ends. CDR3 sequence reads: CASQPGGSQPQHF. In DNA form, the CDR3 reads TGTGCCAGTCAACCGGGGGGAAGTCAGCCCCAGCATTTT.

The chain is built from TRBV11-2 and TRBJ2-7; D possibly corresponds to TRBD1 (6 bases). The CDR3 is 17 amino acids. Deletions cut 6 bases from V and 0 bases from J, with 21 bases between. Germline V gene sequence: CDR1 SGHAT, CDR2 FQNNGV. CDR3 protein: CASRQPAAGTSSYEQYF. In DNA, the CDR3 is TGTGCCAGCAGGCAACCGGCCGCCGGGACAAGCTCCTACGAGCAGTACTTC. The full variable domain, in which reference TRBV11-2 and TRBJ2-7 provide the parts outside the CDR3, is EAGVAQSPRYKIIEKRQSVAFWCNPISGHATLYWYQQILGQGPKLLIQFQNNGVVDDSQLPKDRFSAERLKGVDSTLKIQPAKLEDSAVYLCASRQPAAGTSSYEQYFGPGTRLTVT.

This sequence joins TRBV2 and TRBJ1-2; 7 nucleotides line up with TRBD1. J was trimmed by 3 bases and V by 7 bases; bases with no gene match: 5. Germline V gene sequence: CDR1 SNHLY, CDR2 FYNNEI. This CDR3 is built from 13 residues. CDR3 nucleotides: TGTGCCAGCACCCGTGACAGGGACTATGGCTACACCTTC. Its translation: CASTRDRDYGYTF.

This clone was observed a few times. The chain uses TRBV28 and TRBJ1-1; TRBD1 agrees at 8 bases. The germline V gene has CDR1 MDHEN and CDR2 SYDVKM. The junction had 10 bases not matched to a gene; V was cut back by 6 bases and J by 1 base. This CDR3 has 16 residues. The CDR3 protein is CASSNDRGKGNTEAFF. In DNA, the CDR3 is TGTGCCAGCAGCAACGACAGGGGTAAGGGGAACACTGAAGCTTTCTTT.

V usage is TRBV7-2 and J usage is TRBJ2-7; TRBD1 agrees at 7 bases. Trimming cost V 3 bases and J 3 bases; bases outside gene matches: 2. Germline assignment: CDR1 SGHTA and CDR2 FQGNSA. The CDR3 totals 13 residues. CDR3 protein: CASSLNRGYEQYF. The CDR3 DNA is TGTGCCAGCAGCTTGAACAGGGGCTACGAGCAGTACTTC.

Here the CDR3 DNA reads TGTGCCATCAGTGAGCCTCCCGCAGGGCATGCCTACGAGCAGTACTTC. It yields the protein CAISEPPAGHAYEQYF. The chain combines TRBV10-3 with TRBJ2-7; TRBD1 is a possible D gene (5 bases). The CDR3 extends over 16 amino acids. Germline assignment: CDR1 ENHRY and CDR2 SYGVKD. V lost 2 bases and J 2 bases, leaving 16 bases between the germline ends.

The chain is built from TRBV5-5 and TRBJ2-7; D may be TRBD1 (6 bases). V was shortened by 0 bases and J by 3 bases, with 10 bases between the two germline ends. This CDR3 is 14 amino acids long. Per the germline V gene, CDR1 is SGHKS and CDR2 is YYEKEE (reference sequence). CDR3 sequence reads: CASSLEPGDYEQYF. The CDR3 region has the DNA TGTGCCAGCAGCTTGGAACCAGGGGACTACGAGCAGTACTTC.

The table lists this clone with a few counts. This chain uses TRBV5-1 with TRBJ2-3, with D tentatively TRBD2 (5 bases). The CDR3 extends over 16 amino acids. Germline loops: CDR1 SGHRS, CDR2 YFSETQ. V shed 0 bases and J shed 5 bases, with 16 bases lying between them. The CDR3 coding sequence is TGCGCCAGCAGCTTGGCCACTAGAGGGCCCCTAGATACGCAGTATTTT. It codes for CASSLATRGPLDTQYF.

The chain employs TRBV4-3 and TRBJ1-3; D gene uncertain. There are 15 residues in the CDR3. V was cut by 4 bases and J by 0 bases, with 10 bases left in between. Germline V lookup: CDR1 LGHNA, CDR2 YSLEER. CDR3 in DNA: TGCGCCAGCAGCCTAGTCGTGCGCTCTGGAAACACCATATATTTT. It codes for CASSLVVRSGNTIYF.

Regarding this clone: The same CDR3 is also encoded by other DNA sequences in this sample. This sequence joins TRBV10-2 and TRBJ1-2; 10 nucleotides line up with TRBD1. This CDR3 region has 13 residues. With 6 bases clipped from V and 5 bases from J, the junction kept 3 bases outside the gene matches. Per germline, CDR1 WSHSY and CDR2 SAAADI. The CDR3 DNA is TGCGCCAGCAGCGGGACAGGGGATTATGGCTACACCTTC. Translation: CASSGTGDYGYTF.

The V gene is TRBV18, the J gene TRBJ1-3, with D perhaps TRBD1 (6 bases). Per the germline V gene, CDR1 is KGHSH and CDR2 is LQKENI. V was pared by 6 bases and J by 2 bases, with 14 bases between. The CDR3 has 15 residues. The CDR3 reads CASSDGTNPGNTIYF. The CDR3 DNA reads TGTGCCAGCTCGGACGGGACAAACCCTGGAAACACCATATATTTT.

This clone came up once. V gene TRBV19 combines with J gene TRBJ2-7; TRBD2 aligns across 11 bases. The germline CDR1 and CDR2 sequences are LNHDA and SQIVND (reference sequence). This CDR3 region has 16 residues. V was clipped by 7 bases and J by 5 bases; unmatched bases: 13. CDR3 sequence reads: CASKASGRLPWNEQYF. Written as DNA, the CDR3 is TGTGCCAGTAAGGCTAGCGGGAGGCTCCCATGGAACGAGCAGTACTTC. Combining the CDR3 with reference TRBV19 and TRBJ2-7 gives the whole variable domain DGGITQSPKYLFRKEGQNVTLSCEQNLNHDAMYWYRQDPGQGLRLIYYSQIVNDFQKGDIAEGYSVSREKKESFPLTVTSAQKNPTAFYLCASKASGRLPWNEQYFGPGTRLTVT.

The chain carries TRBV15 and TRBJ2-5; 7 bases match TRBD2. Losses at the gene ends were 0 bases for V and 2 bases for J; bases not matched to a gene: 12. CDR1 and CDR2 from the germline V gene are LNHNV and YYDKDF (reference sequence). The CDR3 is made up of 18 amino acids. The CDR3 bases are TGTGCCACCAGCAGAGATTCATGGGGAGGGGCCTTACAAGAGACCCAGTACTTC. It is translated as CATSRDSWGGALQETQYF.

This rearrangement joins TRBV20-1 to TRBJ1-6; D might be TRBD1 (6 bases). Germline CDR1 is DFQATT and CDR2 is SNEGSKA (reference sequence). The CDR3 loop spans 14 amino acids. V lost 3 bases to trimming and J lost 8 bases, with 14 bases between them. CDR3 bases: TGCAGTGCTAGTGCACAGGGTTTACATTCACCCCTCCACTTT. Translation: CSASAQGLHSPLHF.

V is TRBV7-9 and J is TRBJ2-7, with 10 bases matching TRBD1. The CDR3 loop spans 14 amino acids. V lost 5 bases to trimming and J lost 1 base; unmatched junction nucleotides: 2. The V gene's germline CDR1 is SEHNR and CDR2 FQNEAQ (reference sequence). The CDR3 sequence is CASSRTGGSYEQYF. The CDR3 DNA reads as TGTGCCAGCAGCAGGACAGGGGGATCCTACGAGCAGTACTTC.

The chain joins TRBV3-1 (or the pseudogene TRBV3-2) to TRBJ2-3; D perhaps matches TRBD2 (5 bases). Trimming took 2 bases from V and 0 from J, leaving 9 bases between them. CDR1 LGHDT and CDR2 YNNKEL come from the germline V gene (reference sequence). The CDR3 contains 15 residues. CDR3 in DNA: TGTGCCAGCAGCCAACCGTGGACTAGCACAGATACGCAGTATTTT. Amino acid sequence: CASSQPWTSTDTQYF.